Presented here are 6 T cell receptor beta chains from one specimen sequenced in a study of blood T cell repertoires in COVID-19. The protocol was immunoSEQ multiplex PCR, while the TCRdb copy is restricted to in-frame clones and leaves out a portion. The data contain approximately 220,000 clones, about nine tenths of them singletons. Sequencing was carried out using peripheral blood. The receptor set was obtained from a man between 50 and 59 years old with acute or convalescent COVID-19.

This chain uses TRBV18 with TRBJ1-2; 8 nucleotides match TRBD1. Unmatched junction bases numbered 10, after V lost 3 bases and J lost 4 bases. Germline-derived CDR1 and CDR2 are KGHSH and LQKENI. The CDR3 is 16 residues long. The DNA of the CDR3 is TGTGCCAGCTCACCGAATCAGGGGGCGCAGGGCTATGGCTACACCTTC. Protein product: CASSPNQGAQGYGYTF.

The V gene is TRBV6-2 or TRBV6-3, the J gene TRBJ1-1; the D gene is possibly TRBD1 (6 bases). The germline V gene encodes CDR1 MNHEY and CDR2 SVGEGT. This CDR3 spans 15 amino acids. The V gene lost 6 bases and the J gene lost 4 bases, with 18 bases spanning the gap. In DNA form, the CDR3 reads TGTGCCAGCAGCTATATTACAGGGCACGGCACTGAAGCTTTCTTT. This encodes CASSYITGHGTEAFF.

V is TRBV2 and J is TRBJ2-7; 11 positions match TRBD2. This CDR3 spans 14 amino acids. The V segment lost 5 bases and the J segment 5 bases; nucleotides outside the gene matches: 5. Per germline, CDR1 SNHLY and CDR2 FYNNEI. The CDR3 nucleotides are TGTGCCAGCAGTTTAGCGGGGGGGCCTGACGAGCAGTACTTC. Translating it yields CASSLAGGPDEQYF. The entire variable domain, with the rest obtained from reference TRBV2 and TRBJ2-7, is as follows: EPEVTQTPSHQVTQMGQEVILRCVPISNHLYFYWYRQILGQKVEFLVSFYNNEISEKSEIFDDQFSVERPDGSNFTLKIRSTKLEDSAMYFCASSLAGGPDEQYFGPGTRLTVT.

CDR3 nucleotide sequence: TGTGCCAGCAGCAGCCGCGGGGGGCCCCAGCATTTT. Translated, it gives CASSSRGGPQHF. The chain combines TRBV11-1 with TRBJ1-5, with a weak D call TRBD1 (5 bases). The CDR3 is 12 residues long. With 5 bases removed from V and 9 bases from J, the gap between germline ends came to 11 bases. Germline-derived CDR1 and CDR2 are SGHAT and FQDESV (reference sequence).

The chain links TRBV6-5 to TRBJ2-7; TRBD2 matches 9 bases. CDR1 and CDR2 (germline): MNHEY, SVGAGI. The CDR3 length is 15 residues. Germline trimming cut 5 bases from V and 2 bases from J; bases unmatched to any gene: 7. CDR3 bases: TGTGCCAGCAGTCTCCGACTAGCGGAAACCTACGAGCAGTACTTC. Translation: CASSLRLAETYEQYF.

This clone appeared once. This chain joins TRBV27 and TRBJ1-6; D ambiguous. This CDR3 region has 18 residues. Germline values: CDR1 MNHEY, CDR2 SMNVEV (reference sequence). V was clipped by 5 bases and J by 4 bases, with 21 bases between them. CDR3 sequence reads: CASSTRTPREMYNSPLHF. The DNA for the CDR3 is TGTGCCAGCAGTACTCGGACTCCCCGGGAAATGTATAATTCACCCCTCCACTTT.